Listed below are T cell receptor beta chains from one sample, sequenced in a study of T cells in Graves' hyperthyroidism and ophthalmopathy. TCRdb independently ran MiXCR on the multiplex PCR reads; one entry per CDR3 protein. The repertoire consists of hundreds of thousands of distinct CDR3 sequences, with 15% to 20% occurring once and the leading ten covering more than 25%. The material sequenced was blood. The source of these receptors is a woman under 30 with Graves' ophthalmopathy. CDR3s include the opening cysteine and the closing phenylalanine or tryptophan. The D gene is left open where the match is weak. Size values are once, few and many counts, or a class for expanded clones, and some rows have none.

v_call,cdr3_length,j_call,d_call,clone_size,cdr3_nt,cdr3_aa
TRBV3-1,15,TRBJ2-6,NA,many,TGTGCCAGCAGCCATAGGGGCCCTGGGGCCAACGTCCTGACTTTC,CASSHRGPGANVLTF
TRBV5-1,15,TRBJ1-4,NA,many,TGCGCCAGCAGCTTGGGTCATTCAACTAATGAAAAACTGTTTTTT,CASSLGHSTNEKLFF
TRBV28,15,TRBJ2-3,TRBD2,many,TGTGCCAGCCGCGGGAGGCGATCTAGCACAGATACGCAGTATTTT,CASRGRRSSTDTQYF
TRBV20-1,13,TRBJ2-5,NA,many,TGCAGTGCCGCCCGGGACACCCAAGAGACCCAGTACTTC,CSAARDTQETQYF
TRBV29-1,17,TRBJ2-1,TRBD2,NA,TGCAGCGTCTGTTTGATCGGGACTAGCGGGATAATCAATGAGCAGTTCTTC,CSVCLIGTSGIINEQFF
TRBV7-9,15,TRBJ2-1,TRBD1,many,TGTGCCAGCAGCTTATCCTCGGGACAGGGACATGAGCAGTTCTTC,CASSLSSGQGHEQFF
TRBV29-1,14,TRBJ2-1,TRBD2,few,TGCAGCGTTCGTCGGACTAGCGGGAGGTATGAGCAGTTCTTC,CSVRRTSGRYEQFF
TRBV9,18,TRBJ2-1,TRBD1,many,TGTGCCAGCAGCCGAAGGACAGGGTTAGGGGGAGTTTACAATGAGCAGTTCTTC,CASSRRTGLGGVYNEQFF
TRBV6-1,14,TRBJ2-5,NA,many,TGTGCCAGCAGCTACCGGGACGATAGAGAGACCCAGTACTTC,CASSYRDDRETQYF
TRBV10-3,14,TRBJ2-2,TRBD1,many,TGTGCCATCAAAGGGGGCGTCGACACCGGGGAGCTGTTTTTT,CAIKGGVDTGELFF
TRBV7-9,17,TRBJ2-4,TRBD2,NA,TGTGCCAGCAGCACGAATAGACTAGCGGTAAACAAAAACATTCAGTACTTC,CASSTNRLAVNKNIQYF
TRBV28,13,TRBJ2-4,NA,many,TGTGCCAGCAGTCAGGGCGAACCAAACATTCAGTACTTC,CASSQGEPNIQYF
TRBV2,14,TRBJ1-4,TRBD1,many,TGTGCCAGCAACCCTCAGGGGGCGAACGAAAAACTGTTTTTT,CASNPQGANEKLFF
TRBV19,16,TRBJ2-1,NA,few,TGTGCCAGTAGTATGTGGTGGGCTAGCGCTTACAATGAGCAGTTCTTC,CASSMWWASAYNEQFF
TRBV20-1,12,TRBJ1-2,TRBD1,many,TGCAGTGCAGAGGGACAGACCTATGGCTACACCTTC,CSAEGQTYGYTF
TRBV20-1,14,TRBJ1-1,NA,many,TGCAGTGCCCCTGGGGGCAGGGGTTTTACTGAAGCTTTCTTT,CSAPGGRGFTEAFF
TRBV19,11,TRBJ2-1,NA,few,TGTGCCAGTAGTGTGCGGAACGAGCAGTTCTTC,CASSVRNEQFF
TRBV20-1,18,TRBJ2-3,TRBD2,many,TGCAGTGCTAGCGGGAGGGGGACGGGAGTTACTAGCACAGATACGCAGTATTTT,CSASGRGTGVTSTDTQYF
TRBV6-2/TRBV6-3,19,TRBJ1-5,NA,many,TGTGCCAGCAGTTATACGTTTGGTCAAAGGGTTCGGGGCAATCAGCCCCAGCATTTT,CASSYTFGQRVRGNQPQHF
TRBV25-1,16,TRBJ2-2,NA,NA,TGTGCCAGCAGTGAATTTTTAGGGCAGGACACCGGGGAGCTGTTTTTT,CASSEFLGQDTGELFF
TRBV20-1,12,TRBJ1-4,NA,many,TGCAGTGCTCACCGGGAACATGAAAAACTGTTTTTT,CSAHREHEKLFF
TRBV19,15,TRBJ2-1,NA,NA,TGTGCCAGTAGCCTCACTAGCCACTCCTACAATGAGCAGTTCTTC,CASSLTSHSYNEQFF
TRBV27,16,TRBJ1-6,TRBD1,many,TGTGCCAGTCGACAGGGAGAAGCCTCCTATAATTCACCCCTCCACTTT,CASRQGEASYNSPLHF
TRBV28,15,TRBJ1-6,NA,many,TGTGCCAGCAGTCCGTTAGGGGGGTTCGCGACACCCCTCCACTTT,CASSPLGGFATPLHF
TRBV12-3/TRBV12-4,17,TRBJ1-5,NA,many,TGTGCCAGCAGTCCTGGGCGAAGGATCCATAGCAATCAGCCCCAGCATTTT,CASSPGRRIHSNQPQHF
TRBV20-1,15,TRBJ2-2,NA,many,TGCAGTGCTAGTGTGGGCTCAGGAAACTCCGGGGAGCTGTTTTTT,CSASVGSGNSGELFF
TRBV6-1,14,TRBJ2-7,NA,many,TGTGCCAGCAGTCCTGACACGGAGCCCTACGAGCAGTACTTC,CASSPDTEPYEQYF
TRBV28,17,TRBJ2-7,TRBD2,few,TGTGCCAGCAACCCAACGGTGAGGACTAGCGGGAGGTTCGAGCAGTACTTC,CASNPTVRTSGRFEQYF
TRBV7-2,15,TRBJ1-5,TRBD1,many,TGTGCCAGCAGCGCAGGGACAGAAAGCAATCAGCCCCAGCATTTT,CASSAGTESNQPQHF
TRBV27,13,TRBJ1-1,NA,many,TGTGCCAGCAGTGTGGGGGTGGCGGCTGAAGCTTTCTTT,CASSVGVAAEAFF
TRBV4-1,14,TRBJ2-7,TRBD2,many,TGCGCCAGCAGACCACTAGCGGGGGCCTACGAGCAGTACTTC,CASRPLAGAYEQYF
TRBV7-2,14,TRBJ2-3,NA,many,TGTGCCAGCAGCTTACAGGGGAAGGTCGATACGCAGTATTTT,CASSLQGKVDTQYF
TRBV11-2,17,TRBJ2-7,TRBD2,many,TGTGCCAGCAGCTTACAAACGCCCAGCGGGGGATCCTACGAGCAGTACTTC,CASSLQTPSGGSYEQYF
TRBV12-3/TRBV12-4,17,TRBJ2-2,TRBD1,many,TGTGCCAGCAGTTTGGTCCACAGGGGGCGCGACACCGGGGAGCTGTTTTTT,CASSLVHRGRDTGELFF
TRBV6-2/TRBV6-3,16,TRBJ2-1,TRBD2,many,TGTGCCAGCAGTTTTCCTAGCGGGAACCTAAACAATGAGCAGTTCTTC,CASSFPSGNLNNEQFF
TRBV6-6,15,TRBJ2-5,NA,many,TGTGCCAGCAGTTACGGGGTTGGCGGGCGAGAGACCCAGTACTTC,CASSYGVGGRETQYF
TRBV11-2,15,TRBJ2-1,TRBD2,many,TGTGCCAGCAGCCATAGCGGGAGCTCCTACAATGAGCAGTTCTTC,CASSHSGSSYNEQFF